These 10 T cell receptor beta chains came from one sample sequenced in a study of vaccination and CD4 T cells after COVID-19. One entry per CDR3 protein, called by TCRdb with MiXCR from the PCR reads. This repertoire shows some 25,000 distinct CDR3 sequences, around 49% found once; its top ten account for about 1%. This specimen was CD4+ T cells from blood, taken before SARS-CoV-2 vaccination. Receptors were obtained from a human donor who had recovered from COVID-19.

This sequence joins TRBV5-6 and TRBJ2-7, with D unresolved. Trimming stripped 0 bases from V and 7 bases from J, with 11 bases between. Germline V CDR1 and CDR2: SGHDT, YYEEEE. The CDR3 is 13 residues long. DNA for the CDR3: TGTGCCAGCAGCTTGGGCGCCCGGCGGGAGCAGTACTTC. Its translation: CASSLGARREQYF.

The J gene is TRBJ2-7, the V gene TRBV7-9; 8 nucleotides match TRBD2. Germline CDR1 SEHNR, CDR2 FQNEAQ (reference sequence). The junction had 16 bases not matched to a gene; V was cut back by 1 base and J by 2 bases. The CDR3 covers 19 residues. CDR3 protein: CASSLGGWGLAGITYEQYF. CDR3 DNA sequence: TGTGCCAGCAGCTTAGGGGGATGGGGGCTAGCGGGTATCACCTACGAGCAGTACTTC.

The V call is TRBV10-2, the J call TRBJ2-7, with 8 bases identical to TRBD2. The CDR3 sequence is 14 residues long. V dropped 8 bases and J dropped 3; count of bases not matched to a gene: 9. Germline V CDR1 and CDR2: WSHSY, SAAADI. This CDR3 reads CASAATSGDYEQYF. The CDR3, as DNA: TGCGCCAGCGCGGCTACTAGCGGAGACTACGAGCAGTACTTC.

V is TRBV2 and J is TRBJ2-7; D gene ambiguous. V shed 5 bases and J shed 4 bases, with 12 bases lying between them. The CDR3 loop spans 13 amino acids. Germline V gives CDR1 SNHLY, CDR2 FYNNEI. DNA for the CDR3: TGTGCCAGCAGTAGGAGACCTTTATACGAGCAGTACTTC. Translation: CASSRRPLYEQYF.

This clonotype was observed a few times. The junction does not match germline at one end; this may be a read error. The chain is built from TRBV6-1 and TRBJ2-6, with D maybe TRBD2 (6 bases). This CDR3 is 15 amino acids long. Looked up from germline, CDR1 is MNHNS and CDR2 is SASEGT. The CDR3 DNA reads as TGTGCTAGCAGGCGGAGGGTCTCTGGGGCCAACGTCCTGACTTTC. Its protein is CASRRRVSGANVLTF.

J is TRBJ2-1 and V is TRBV20-1; a weak D match, TRBD1 (5 bases). The CDR3 covers 14 residues. V dropped 0 bases and J dropped 9 bases, with 15 bases sitting between them. Germline V gene data show CDR1 as DFQATT and CDR2 as SNEGSKA (reference sequence). Here the CDR3 DNA reads TGCAGTGCTAGAGATCTCGGCAGGGTGACTGAGCAGTTCTTC. Residues: CSARDLGRVTEQFF.

The chain combines TRBV6-1 with TRBJ1-1, with D tentatively TRBD1 (6 bases). V was shortened by 8 bases and J by 0 bases, with 16 bases between the two germline ends. The CDR3 length is 15 residues. The germline V gene encodes CDR1 MNHNS and CDR2 SASEGT. In DNA form, the CDR3 reads TGTGCCAGCTCAACTACCGGGGGGCTGAACACTGAAGCTTTCTTT. Its protein is CASSTTGGLNTEAFF.

This clonotype was seen only a few times. This chain joins TRBV7-9 and TRBJ2-7; 7 bases agree with TRBD1. Trimming removed 5 bases from V and 7 bases from J; junction bases left unmatched: 11. CDR1 is SEHNR and CDR2 is FQNEAQ in the germline V gene (reference sequence). The CDR3 is 14 residues long. The CDR3 sequence is CASSLQGTSQEQYF. The CDR3 nucleotides read TGTGCCAGCAGCCTACAGGGGACCTCTCAGGAGCAGTACTTC.

This clonotype has a handful of counts. This chain joins TRBV28 and TRBJ2-5, with TRBD2 matching over 10 bases. CDR3 size: 14 residues. CDR1 is MDHEN and CDR2 is SYDVKM in the germline V gene. Trimming at V came to 8 bases and at J to 0 bases, leaving 3 bases not matched to a gene. The DNA of the CDR3 is TGTGCCAGCCAAGCGGGGGGGTACCAAGAGACCCAGTACTTC. Encoded protein: CASQAGGYQETQYF.

This chain uses TRBV18 with TRBJ2-7, with TRBD2 matching over 11 bases. Germline V gene lookup returns CDR1 KGHSH and CDR2 LQKENI. This CDR3 has 19 amino acids. The junction had 15 bases not matched to a gene; V was cut back by 5 bases and J by 0 bases. The CDR3 here is CASSYTGTISGRASYEQYF. CDR3 in DNA: TGTGCCAGCTCATATACGGGGACGATTAGCGGGAGGGCCTCCTACGAGCAGTACTTC.